The 14 T cell receptor beta chains below all came from one sample that was sequenced in a study of T-cell reconstitution after alpha-beta-depleted transplantation in children. Molecular barcoding with unique molecular identifiers was used for the TCRbeta library. TCRdb analysed the PCR reads with MiXCR anew, one entry per CDR3 protein. The data contain about 300,000 distinct CDR3 sequences, 10% of them seen just once; the ten biggest clones take up approximately 7.6%. Sequenced here: PBMCs, sampled before TCRalphabeta/CD19-depleted stem cell transplant. These receptors all stem from a boy under two years old with acute myeloid leukemia, due to receive a stem cell transplant.

This clonotype has only one observation. The CDR3 DNA sequence: TGTGCCAGTAGCAATTCCGTGGGCTACGAGCAGTACTTC. Translating gives CASSNSVGYEQYF. The rearrangement joins TRBV19 to TRBJ2-7, with unresolved D. From germline, CDR1 is LNHDA and CDR2 SQIVND (reference sequence). V lost 6 bases, J lost 3 bases, and 12 bases lay in between. The CDR3 extends over 13 amino acids.

The sample holds many counts of this clonotype. The chain combines TRBV20-1 with TRBJ2-5, with 12 positions matching TRBD2. CDR1 is DFQATT and CDR2 is SNEGSKA in the germline V gene (reference sequence). J gave up 2 bases and V 6 bases, and 1 base lay outside the gene matches. The CDR3 totals 13 residues. The chain's CDR3 is CSATSGSQETQYF. In nucleotides, the CDR3 is TGCAGTGCGACTAGCGGGAGTCAAGAGACCCAGTACTTC.

This clonotype has a count of ten or more. The chain links TRBV29-1 to TRBJ2-2; no definite D call. Germline V gene sequence: CDR1 SQVTM, CDR2 ANQGSEA. The CDR3 consists of 14 residues. V was cut by 4 bases and J by 3 bases, with 12 bases left in between. The CDR3 is CSVGDGVDTGELFF. CDR3 DNA sequence: TGCAGCGTTGGAGACGGTGTGGACACCGGGGAGCTGTTTTTT.

This clonotype was seen many times. This chain links TRBV29-1 with TRBJ2-7; D is possibly TRBD2 (7 bases). This CDR3 region has 13 residues. Trimming pared 4 bases from V and 2 bases from J, leaving 12 bases between. Germline CDR1 and CDR2: SQVTM and ANQGSEA. CDR3 sequence: CSVGRGPTYEQYF. The CDR3 coding sequence is TGCAGCGTTGGGCGGGGGCCCACCTACGAGCAGTACTTC.

The chain joins TRBV5-1 to TRBJ1-2, with TRBD1 as a possible D gene (5 bases). The ends were cut back, 0 bases at V and 8 bases at J, with 17 bases in the middle. This CDR3 is 15 amino acids long. CDR1 SGHRS and CDR2 YFSETQ come from the germline V gene. The CDR3 reads CASSLGDSGLLGYTF. In nucleotides, the CDR3 is TGCGCCAGCAGCTTGGGTGACAGCGGATTATTGGGCTACACCTTC.

This clonotype came up many times. This chain connects TRBV21-1 to TRBJ2-5; TRBD2, the D gene given by the table, was not confirmed from the DNA. TRBV21-1 is listed as a pseudogene. The CDR3 has 16 amino acids. CDR3 amino acids: CASSGGLAGLQETQYF. CDR3 DNA sequence: TGTGCCAGCAGCGGGGGCCTGGCGGGACTACAAGAGACCCAGTACTTC.

This clonotype was observed a handful of times. The chain employs TRBV14 and TRBJ2-5; D gene uncertain. The germline gives CDR1 SGHDN, CDR2 FVKESK. The CDR3 extends over 17 amino acids. Trimming pared 4 bases from V and 3 bases from J, leaving 21 bases between. CDR3 in amino acids: CASSLNEEWGTKETQYF. The CDR3 bases are TGTGCCAGCAGCCTAAACGAGGAATGGGGAACCAAAGAGACCCAGTACTTC.

This clonotype was observed a few times. The V and J genes are TRBV5-4 and TRBJ2-7; possibly TRBD1 for D (5 bases). The germline V and J ends were trimmed by 3 bases and 9 bases, with 19 bases remaining between them. CDR3 length: 14 amino acids. CDR1 SGHNT and CDR2 YYREEE come from the germline V gene (reference sequence). CDR3 sequence (DNA): TGTGCCAGCAGCTCCCCAGAAAAGACAGACTCGCAGTACTTC. Translated: CASSSPEKTDSQYF.

This clonotype was counted a few times. The chain combines TRBV18 with TRBJ1-3; D gene unclear. This CDR3 has 14 residues. Germline CDR1 and CDR2: KGHSH and LQKENI. The germline V and J ends were trimmed by 3 bases and 0 bases, with 6 bases remaining between them. CDR3 sequence reads: CASSPEASGNTIYF. CDR3 in DNA: TGTGCCAGCTCACCGGAGGCCTCTGGAAACACCATATATTTT.

This clonotype appeared many times. The V and J genes are TRBV18 and TRBJ2-4; possibly TRBD1 for D (6 bases). CDR1 and CDR2 from the germline V gene are KGHSH and LQKENI. The V gene lost 3 bases and the J gene lost 6 bases, with 18 bases spanning the gap. The CDR3 is made up of 16 amino acids. The CDR3 region is CASSPTKGVEVNIQYF. The DNA of the CDR3 is TGTGCCAGCTCACCCACGAAGGGGGTTGAAGTAAACATTCAGTACTTC.

This clonotype was counted many times. The J gene is TRBJ2-3, the V gene TRBV7-6, with 11 bases fitting TRBD2. V gave up 5 bases and J gave up 1 base; unmatched junction bases: 17. Germline CDR1 SGHVS, CDR2 FNYEAQ. CDR3 length: 20 residues. CDR3 residues: CASSPFYLTSGATGTDTQYF. The CDR3, as DNA: TGTGCCAGCAGCCCTTTTTATCTGACTAGCGGGGCCACTGGCACAGATACGCAGTATTTT.

This clonotype was detected ten times or more. The chain employs TRBV5-6 and TRBJ2-7; no reliable D call. Germline CDR1 reads SGHDT; CDR2 reads YYEEEE. There are 17 residues in the CDR3. Trimming removed 1 base from V and 2 bases from J, with 19 bases in between. The CDR3 reads CASSLYPPLETAYEQYF. The DNA of the CDR3 is TGTGCCAGCAGCTTGTATCCCCCTCTGGAAACCGCCTACGAGCAGTACTTC.

This chain joins TRBV20-1 and TRBJ2-3; D assignment may be TRBD1 or TRBD2 (5 bases each). Trimming pared 5 bases from V and 10 bases from J, leaving 13 bases between. The CDR3 has 11 amino acids. Germline V lookup: CDR1 DFQATT, CDR2 SNEGSKA (reference sequence). The CDR3 coding sequence is TGCAGTGCTGGCACCGGGACGTCGCAGTATTTT. Its translation: CSAGTGTSQYF.

The V and J genes are TRBV28 and TRBJ2-7, with D uncertain. The V gene's germline CDR1 is MDHEN and CDR2 SYDVKM. The germline V and J ends were trimmed by 7 bases and 0 bases, with 4 bases remaining between them. The CDR3 runs to 11 residues. CDR3 bases: TGTGCCAGCATCGGCTCCTACGAGCAGTACTTC. Translation: CASIGSYEQYF. The entire variable domain, with the rest obtained from reference TRBV28 and TRBJ2-7, is as follows: DVKVTQSSRYLVKRTGEKVFLECVQDMDHENMFWYRQDPGLGLRLIYFSYDVKMKEKGDIPEGYSVSREKKERFSLILESASTNQTSMYLCASIGSYEQYFGPGTRLTVT.